This TCR beta chain comes out of a study of Tregs in tolerant kidney transplant recipients. There are 13 residues in the CDR3. Per the germline V gene, CDR1 is SGHDN and CDR2 is FVKESK. V lost 3 bases to trimming and J lost 4 bases, with 7 bases between them. Study-level findings and limits: Few patients were studied, so findings need validation in larger groups. Tregs expanded with activated donor B cells seemed most donor-specific. Biological reproducibility was not directly addressed, but technical replication error appeared minimal.

Unstimulated Tregs (CD4+CD25+CD127-) and CD4+CD25- non-Tregs were sorted from PBMCs. Measured with immunoSEQ multiplex PCR; TCRdb has only the in-frame clones, and not every one. The sample holds some 240,000 clones; around 82% are singletons and the top ten take around 0.68%. This clone appeared a single time. Its antigen is currently unknown. This receptor was taken from a human donor in good health. Specimen: CD4+ T cells from blood. V gene TRBV14 combines with J gene TRBJ2-1, with D unresolved. In DNA, the CDR3 is TGTGCCAGCAGCCAGGTCCGGTACAATGAGCAGTTCTTC. It is translated as CASSQVRYNEQFF. Combining the CDR3 with reference TRBV14 and TRBJ2-1 gives the whole variable domain EAGVTQFPSHSVIEKGQTVTLRCDPISGHDNLYWYRRVMGKEIKFLLHFVKESKQDESGMPNNRFLAERTGGTYSTLKVQPAELEDSGVYFCASSQVRYNEQFFGPGTRLTVL.